The 2 T cell receptor beta chains presented below share a single source sample, sequenced in a study of OX40 agonist ivuxolimab in advanced cancers. TCRdb's table, derived via immunoSEQ multiplex PCR, lists solely in-frame clones and lacks some. The sample includes approximately 67,000 clones, 75% to 85% of them seen just once. Source: CD4+ or CD8+ T cells sorted from blood, taken in a trial of the OX40 agonist ivuxolimab. The receptors here all came from an adult with an advanced solid tumor such as melanoma, head and neck, liver or kidney cancer.

This clone has just one count. The CDR3 bases are TGTGCCAGCAGCCAAGCACGGGAACACACAGATACGCAGTATTTT. It is translated as CASSQAREHTDTQYF. V is TRBV14 and J is TRBJ2-3; TRBD2 might be the D (5 bases). The CDR3 has 15 residues. Germline V CDR1 and CDR2: SGHDN, FVKESK. The V end lost 1 base, the J end lost 2 bases, and 10 bases lay between the germline ends.

A few counts support this clone. The rearrangement joins TRBV28 to TRBJ2-6; 10 bases line up with TRBD1. With 6 bases clipped from V and 0 bases from J, the junction kept 8 bases outside the gene matches. Germline V gene sequence: CDR1 MDHEN, CDR2 SYDVKM. The CDR3 spans 18 residues. CDR3 sequence reads: CASSPLGDRGSGANVLTF. The CDR3 coding sequence is TGTGCCAGCAGCCCGTTGGGGGACAGGGGCTCTGGGGCCAACGTCCTGACTTTC.